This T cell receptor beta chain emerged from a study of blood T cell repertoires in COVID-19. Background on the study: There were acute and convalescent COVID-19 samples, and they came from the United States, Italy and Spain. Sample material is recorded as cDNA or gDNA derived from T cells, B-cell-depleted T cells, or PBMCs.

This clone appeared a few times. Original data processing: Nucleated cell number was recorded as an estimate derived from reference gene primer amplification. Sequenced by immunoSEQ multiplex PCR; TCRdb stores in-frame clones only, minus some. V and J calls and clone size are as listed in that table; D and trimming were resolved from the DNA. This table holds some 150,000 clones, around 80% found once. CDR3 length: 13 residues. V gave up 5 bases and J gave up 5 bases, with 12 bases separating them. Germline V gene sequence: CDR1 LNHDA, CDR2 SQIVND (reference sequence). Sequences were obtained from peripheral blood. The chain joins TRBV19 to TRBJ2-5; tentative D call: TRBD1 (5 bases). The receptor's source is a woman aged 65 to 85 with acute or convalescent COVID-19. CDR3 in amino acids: CASSRSRAETQYF. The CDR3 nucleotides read TGTGCCAGTAGTCGGAGCAGGGCTGAGACCCAGTACTTC.